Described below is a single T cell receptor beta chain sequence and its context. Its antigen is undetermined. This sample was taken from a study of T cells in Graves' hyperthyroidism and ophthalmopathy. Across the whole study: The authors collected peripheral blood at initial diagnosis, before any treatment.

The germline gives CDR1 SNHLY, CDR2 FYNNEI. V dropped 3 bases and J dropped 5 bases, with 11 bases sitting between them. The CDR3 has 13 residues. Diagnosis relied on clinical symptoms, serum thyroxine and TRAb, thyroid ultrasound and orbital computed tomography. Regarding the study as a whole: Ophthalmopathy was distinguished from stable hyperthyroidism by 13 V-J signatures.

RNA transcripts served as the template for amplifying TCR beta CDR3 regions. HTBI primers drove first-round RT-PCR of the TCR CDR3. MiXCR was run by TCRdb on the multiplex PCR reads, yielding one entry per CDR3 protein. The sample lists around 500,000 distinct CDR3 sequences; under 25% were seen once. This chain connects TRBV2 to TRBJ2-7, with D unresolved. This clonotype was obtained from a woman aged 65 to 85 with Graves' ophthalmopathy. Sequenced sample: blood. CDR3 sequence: CASSDISFNEQYF. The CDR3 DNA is TGTGCCAGCAGTGACATTAGTTTTAACGAGCAGTACTTC.